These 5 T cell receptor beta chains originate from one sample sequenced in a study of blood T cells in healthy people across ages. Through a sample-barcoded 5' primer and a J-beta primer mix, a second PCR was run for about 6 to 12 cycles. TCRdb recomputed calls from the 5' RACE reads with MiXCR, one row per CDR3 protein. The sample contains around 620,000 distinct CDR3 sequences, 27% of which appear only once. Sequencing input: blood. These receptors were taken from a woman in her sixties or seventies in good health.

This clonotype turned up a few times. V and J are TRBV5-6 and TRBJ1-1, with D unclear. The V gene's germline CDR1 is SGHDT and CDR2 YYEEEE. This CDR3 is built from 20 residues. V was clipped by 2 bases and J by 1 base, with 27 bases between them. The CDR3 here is CASSFYPKPDTGWWNTEAFF. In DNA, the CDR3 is TGTGCCAGCAGCTTCTACCCGAAACCTGACACGGGATGGTGGAACACTGAAGCTTTCTTT.

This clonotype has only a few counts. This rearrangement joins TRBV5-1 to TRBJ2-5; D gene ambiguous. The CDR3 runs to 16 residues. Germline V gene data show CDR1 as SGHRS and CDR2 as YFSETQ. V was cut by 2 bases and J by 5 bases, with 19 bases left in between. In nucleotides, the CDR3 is TGCGCCAGCAGCTTACCGGGCGCATCCTACGGGGAGACCCAGTACTTC. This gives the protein CASSLPGASYGETQYF.

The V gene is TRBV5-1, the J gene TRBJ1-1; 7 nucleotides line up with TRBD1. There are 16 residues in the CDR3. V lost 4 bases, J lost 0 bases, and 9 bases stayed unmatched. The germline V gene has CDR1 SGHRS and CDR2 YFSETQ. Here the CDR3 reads CASSRTGKRMNTEAFF. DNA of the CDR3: TGCGCCAGCAGCCGGACAGGAAAAAGGATGAACACTGAAGCTTTCTTT. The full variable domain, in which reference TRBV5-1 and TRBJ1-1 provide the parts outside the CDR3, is KAGVTQTPRYLIKTRGQQVTLSCSPISGHRSVSWYQQTPGQGLQFLFEYFSETQRNKGNFPGRFSGRQFSNSRSEMNVSTLELGDSALYLCASSRTGKRMNTEAFFGQGTRLTVV.

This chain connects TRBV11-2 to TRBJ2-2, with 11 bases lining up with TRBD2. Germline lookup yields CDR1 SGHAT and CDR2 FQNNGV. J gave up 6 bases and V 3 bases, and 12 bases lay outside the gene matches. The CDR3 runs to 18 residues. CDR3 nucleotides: TGTGCCAGCAGCTTCTACCGGGGTAGCGGGGGGGCCTCCGGGGAGCTGTTTTTT. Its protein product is CASSFYRGSGGASGELFF.

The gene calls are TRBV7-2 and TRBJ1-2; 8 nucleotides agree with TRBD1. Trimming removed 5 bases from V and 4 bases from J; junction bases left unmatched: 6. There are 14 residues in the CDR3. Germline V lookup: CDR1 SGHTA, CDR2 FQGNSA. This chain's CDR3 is CASSADRGAYGYTF. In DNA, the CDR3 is TGTGCCAGCAGCGCCGACAGGGGAGCCTATGGCTACACCTTC.